Included here is one TCR beta chain sequence, with context. The target antigen is unknown. This sample was included in a study of cytomegalovirus exposure and HLA in healthy donors. General study points: In a later analysis, HLA-associated beta chains showed higher expansion and lower generation probabilities than comparable chains. The classifier reportedly diagnosed cytomegalovirus status with high specificity and sensitivity.

13 Jbeta primers and 60 Vbeta primers were used for the PCR. Produced via immunoSEQ multiplex PCR; TCRdb's table is partial and in-frame only. The sample carries about 190,000 clones, less than 90% recorded once. Trimming left V 0 bases short and J 2 bases short, with 7 bases between. This CDR3 is built from 14 residues. Per the germline V gene, CDR1 is MNHEY and CDR2 is SVGAGI. The sample taken for sequencing was PBMCs. The receptor was derived from a boy aged 5 to 17 in good health and CMV-seronegative. The genes are TRBV6-5 and TRBJ2-5; no reliable D call. As DNA, the CDR3 is TGTGCCAGCAGTTACTCATGGCAGCAAGAGACCCAGTACTTC. Translation: CASSYSWQQETQYF.